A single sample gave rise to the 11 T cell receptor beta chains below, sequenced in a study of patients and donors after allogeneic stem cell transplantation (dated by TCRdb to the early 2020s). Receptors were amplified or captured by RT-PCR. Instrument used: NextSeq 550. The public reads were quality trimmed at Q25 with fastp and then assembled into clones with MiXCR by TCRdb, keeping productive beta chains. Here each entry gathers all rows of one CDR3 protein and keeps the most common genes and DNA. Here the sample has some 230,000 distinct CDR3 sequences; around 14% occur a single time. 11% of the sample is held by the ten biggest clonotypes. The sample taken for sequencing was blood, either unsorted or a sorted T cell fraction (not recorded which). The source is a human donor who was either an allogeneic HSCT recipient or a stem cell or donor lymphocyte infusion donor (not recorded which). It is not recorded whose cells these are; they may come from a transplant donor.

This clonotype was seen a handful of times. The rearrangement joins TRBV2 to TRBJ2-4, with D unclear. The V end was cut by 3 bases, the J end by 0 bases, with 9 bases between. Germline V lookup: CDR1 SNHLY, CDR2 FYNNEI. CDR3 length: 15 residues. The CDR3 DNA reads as TGTGCCAGCAGTGAGACCATCTTAGCCAAAAACATTCAGTACTTC. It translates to CASSETILAKNIQYF.

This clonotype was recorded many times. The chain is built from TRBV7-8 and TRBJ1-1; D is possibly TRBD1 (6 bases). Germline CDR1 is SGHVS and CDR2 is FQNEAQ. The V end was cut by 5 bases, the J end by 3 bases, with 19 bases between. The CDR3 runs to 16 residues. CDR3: CASSRRRGAGDTEAFF. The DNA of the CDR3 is TGTGCCAGCAGCCGACGGCGGGGGGCGGGGGACACTGAAGCTTTCTTT.

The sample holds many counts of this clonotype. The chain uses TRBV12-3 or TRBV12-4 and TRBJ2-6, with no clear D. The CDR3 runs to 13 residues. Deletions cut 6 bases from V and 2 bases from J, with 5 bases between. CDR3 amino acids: CASRSPGANVLTF. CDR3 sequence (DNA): TGTGCCAGCAGGAGTCCTGGGGCCAACGTCCTGACTTTC.

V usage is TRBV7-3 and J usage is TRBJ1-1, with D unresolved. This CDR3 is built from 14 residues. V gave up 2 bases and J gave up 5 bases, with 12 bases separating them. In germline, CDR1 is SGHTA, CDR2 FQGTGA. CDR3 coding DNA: TGTGCCAGCAGCTTAGAGGAAGGGAGGACTGAAGCTTTCTTT. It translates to CASSLEEGRTEAFF. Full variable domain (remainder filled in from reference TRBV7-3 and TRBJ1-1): GAGVSQTPSNKVTEKGKYVELRCDPISGHTALYWYRQSLGQGPEFLIYFQGTGAADDSGLPNDRFFAVRPEGSVSTLKIQRTERGDSAVYLCASSLEEGRTEAFFGQGTRLTVV.

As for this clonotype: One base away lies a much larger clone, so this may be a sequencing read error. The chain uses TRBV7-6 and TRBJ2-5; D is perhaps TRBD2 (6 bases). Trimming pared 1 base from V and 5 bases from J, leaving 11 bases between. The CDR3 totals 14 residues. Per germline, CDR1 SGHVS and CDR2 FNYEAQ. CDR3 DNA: TGTGCCAGCAGCTTAGACGGGAGAGGGGAGACCCAGTACTTC. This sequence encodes CASSLDGRGETQYF.

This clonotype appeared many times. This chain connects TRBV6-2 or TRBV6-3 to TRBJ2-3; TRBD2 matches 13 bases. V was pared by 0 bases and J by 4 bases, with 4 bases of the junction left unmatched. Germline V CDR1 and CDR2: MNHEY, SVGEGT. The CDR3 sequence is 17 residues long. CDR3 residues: CASSYSKLAGGPDTQYF. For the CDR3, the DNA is TGTGCCAGCAGTTACTCGAAACTAGCGGGGGGGCCAGATACGCAGTATTTT.

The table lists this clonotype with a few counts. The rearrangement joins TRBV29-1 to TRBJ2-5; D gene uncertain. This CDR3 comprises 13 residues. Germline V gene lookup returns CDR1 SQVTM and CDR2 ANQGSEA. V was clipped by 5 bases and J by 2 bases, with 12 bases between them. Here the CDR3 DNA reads TGCAGCGTTCCTCGGCGCCAGCAAGAGACCCAGTACTTC. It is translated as CSVPRRQQETQYF.

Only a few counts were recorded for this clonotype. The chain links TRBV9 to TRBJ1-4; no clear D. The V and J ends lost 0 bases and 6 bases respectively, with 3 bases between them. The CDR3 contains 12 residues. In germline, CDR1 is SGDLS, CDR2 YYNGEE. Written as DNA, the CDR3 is TGTGCCAGCAGCGTAGACGATGAAAAACTGTTTTTT. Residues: CASSVDDEKLFF. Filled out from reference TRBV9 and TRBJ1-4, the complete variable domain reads DSGVTQTPKHLITATGQRVTLRCSPRSGDLSVYWYQQSLDQGLQFLIQYYNGEERAKGNILERFSAQQFPDLHSELNLSSLELGDSALYFCASSVDDEKLFFGSGTQLSVL.

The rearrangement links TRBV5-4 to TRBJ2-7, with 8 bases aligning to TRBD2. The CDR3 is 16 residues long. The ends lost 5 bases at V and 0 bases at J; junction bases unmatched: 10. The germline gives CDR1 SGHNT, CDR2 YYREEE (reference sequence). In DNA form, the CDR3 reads TGTGCCAGCAGGGCGGGGGGCACGAAAACCTCCTACGAGCAGTACTTC. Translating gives CASRAGGTKTSYEQYF.

This CDR3 is CASRTRLDTNSPLHF. CDR3 bases: TGTGCCAGCAGAACCCGTTTAGACACTAATTCACCCCTCCACTTT. The chain employs TRBV6-1 and TRBJ1-6, with D unresolved. Trimming removed 6 bases at V and 6 bases at J, with 15 bases between. Germline lookup yields CDR1 MNHNS and CDR2 SASEGT. The CDR3 covers 15 residues.

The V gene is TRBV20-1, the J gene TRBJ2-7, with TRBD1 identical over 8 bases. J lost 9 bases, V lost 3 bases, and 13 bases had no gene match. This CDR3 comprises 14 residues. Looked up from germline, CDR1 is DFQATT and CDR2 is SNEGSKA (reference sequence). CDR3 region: CSARILRDRSGQYF. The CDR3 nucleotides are TGCAGTGCTAGGATTCTCCGGGACAGGTCCGGGCAGTACTTC.